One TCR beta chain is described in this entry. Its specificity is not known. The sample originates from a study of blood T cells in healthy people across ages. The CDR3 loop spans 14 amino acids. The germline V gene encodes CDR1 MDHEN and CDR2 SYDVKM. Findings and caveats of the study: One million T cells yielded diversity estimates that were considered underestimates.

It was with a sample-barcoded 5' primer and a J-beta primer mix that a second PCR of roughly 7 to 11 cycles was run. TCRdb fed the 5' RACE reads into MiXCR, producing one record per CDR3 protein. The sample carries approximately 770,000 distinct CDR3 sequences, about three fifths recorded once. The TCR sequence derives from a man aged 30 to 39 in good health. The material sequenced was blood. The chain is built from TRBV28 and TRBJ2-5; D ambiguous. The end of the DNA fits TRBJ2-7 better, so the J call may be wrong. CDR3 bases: TGTGCCAGCAGTCAACAGAAGCTTTCCTACGAGCAGTACTTC. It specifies CASSQQKLSYEQYF.